Sequencing of this TCR beta chain was carried out in a study of response to subunit inactivated influenza vaccine. The CDR3 runs to 15 residues. The V and J ends lost 5 bases and 6 bases respectively, with 18 bases between them. The study's findings and limits: Few new T cells, the authors suggested, are recruited by each seasonal influenza vaccination.

A few counts support this clonotype. Its cognate antigen is unknown. Using its own MiXCR run on the RT-PCR reads, TCRdb lists one record per CDR3 protein. The data contain about 180,000 distinct CDR3 sequences, around 9.2% of them singletons. The V call is TRBV12-3 or TRBV12-4, the J call TRBJ2-3; D is undetermined. This TCR was sampled from a man aged 45 to 65 who received an inactivated influenza vaccine. Sequencing used non-naive T cells sorted from PBMCs, obtained on the day of vaccination. In DNA form, the CDR3 reads TGTGCCAGCAGTCCACGGGCCAACCTTGGGGATACGCAGTATTTT. Its protein is CASSPRANLGDTQYF.